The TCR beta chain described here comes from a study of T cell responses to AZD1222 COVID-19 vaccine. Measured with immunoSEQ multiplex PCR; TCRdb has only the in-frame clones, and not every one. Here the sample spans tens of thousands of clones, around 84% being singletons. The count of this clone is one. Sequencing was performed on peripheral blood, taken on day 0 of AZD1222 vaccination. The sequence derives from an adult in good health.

The CDR3 coding sequence is TGTGCCAGTAGTAACGGGATCACTGAAGCTTTCTTT. The encoded protein is CASSNGITEAFF. This chain connects TRBV19 to TRBJ1-1; the D is unclear. The CDR3 runs 12 residues. Germline loops: CDR1 LNHDA, CDR2 SQIVND (reference sequence). Deletions cut 4 bases from V and 4 bases from J, with 7 bases between.